This paragraph reports one T cell receptor beta chain. V lost 3 bases and J 6 bases, leaving 14 bases between the germline ends. Germline CDR1 and CDR2: SQVTM and ANQGSEA. There are 13 residues in the CDR3. The data were obtained in a study of T cell responses to AZD1222 COVID-19 vaccine. Sequenced by immunoSEQ multiplex PCR; TCRdb stores in-frame clones only, minus some. Altogether about 140,000 clones are present, around nine tenths being singletons, with the ten largest covering roughly 5.1%. The source was peripheral blood, collected on day 0 of AZD1222 vaccination. The sequence was obtained from an adult in good health. V gene TRBV29-1 combines with J gene TRBJ1-2; D unclear. DNA for the CDR3: TGCAGCGTTGAGGCTTTGCGGACCGATGGCTACACCTTC. This codes for CSVEALRTDGYTF.